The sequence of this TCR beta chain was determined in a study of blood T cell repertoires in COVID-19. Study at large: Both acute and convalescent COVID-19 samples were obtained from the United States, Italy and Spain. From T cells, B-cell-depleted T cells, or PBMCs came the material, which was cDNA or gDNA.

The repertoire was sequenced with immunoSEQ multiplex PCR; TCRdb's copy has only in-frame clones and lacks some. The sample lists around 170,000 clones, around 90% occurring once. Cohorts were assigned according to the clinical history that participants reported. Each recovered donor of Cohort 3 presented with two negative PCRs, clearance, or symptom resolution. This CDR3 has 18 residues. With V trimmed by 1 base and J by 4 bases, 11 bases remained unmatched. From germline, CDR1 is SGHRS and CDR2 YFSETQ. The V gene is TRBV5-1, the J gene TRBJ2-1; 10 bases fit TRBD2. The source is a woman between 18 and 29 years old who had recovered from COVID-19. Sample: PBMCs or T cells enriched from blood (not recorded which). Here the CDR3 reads CASSLYPSGGGTYNEQFF. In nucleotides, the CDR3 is TGCGCCAGCAGCTTGTACCCTAGCGGGGGAGGAACTTACAATGAGCAGTTCTTC.